Shown below are 18 T cell receptor beta chains from a single sample sequenced in a study of cytomegalovirus exposure and HLA in healthy donors. Primers included in the PCR were 60 Vbeta and 13 Jbeta primers. TCRdb keeps only in-frame clones here, not all; method: immunoSEQ multiplex PCR. The sample gives roughly 230,000 clones, around nine tenths of which show up once; approximately 1.5% is in the top ten. The sample comprised PBMCs. Source of these receptors: a girl aged 2 to 9 in good health and CMV-seronegative.

The chain carries TRBV9 and TRBJ1-3; D is possibly TRBD1 (5 bases). This CDR3 region has 14 residues. Germline V CDR1 and CDR2: SGDLS, YYNGEE. V lost 4 bases and J lost 2, with 10 bases in between. The CDR3 loop reads CASSRQGTGNTIYF. CDR3 nucleotide sequence: TGTGCCAGCAGCCGGCAGGGTACTGGAAACACCATATATTTT.

The chain has TRBV5-1 and TRBJ2-3; TRBD2 is a possible D gene (6 bases). CDR1 SGHRS and CDR2 YFSETQ come from the germline V gene. The CDR3 consists of 15 residues. Trimming shortened V by 5 bases and J by 0 bases, and 13 bases separated the two germline ends. CDR3 coding DNA: TGCGCCAGCAGGTTAGCGGTTTCTAGCACAGATACGCAGTATTTT. The encoded protein is CASRLAVSSTDTQYF.

V is TRBV7-8 and J is TRBJ2-7, with 9 nucleotides matching TRBD2. Looked up from germline, CDR1 is SGHVS and CDR2 is FQNEAQ. The CDR3 extends over 14 amino acids. V was pared by 5 bases and J by 5 bases, with 7 bases of the junction left unmatched. CDR3 in amino acids: CASSPSGIGNEQYF. In DNA form, the CDR3 reads TGTGCCAGCAGCCCTAGCGGGATCGGGAACGAGCAGTACTTC. Combining the CDR3 with reference TRBV7-8 and TRBJ2-7 gives the whole variable domain GAGVSQSPRYKVAKRGQDVALRCDPISGHVSLFWYQQALGQGPEFLTYFQNEAQLDKSGLPSDRFFAERPEGSVSTLKIQRTQQEDSAVYLCASSPSGIGNEQYFGPGTRLTVT.

The rearrangement joins TRBV7-9 to TRBJ1-5, with a weak D call TRBD1 (5 bases). Trimming left V 4 bases short and J 0 bases short, with 13 bases between. This CDR3 is 16 amino acids long. CDR1 and CDR2 from the germline V gene are SEHNR and FQNEAQ (reference sequence). CDR3: CASSSQDLYSNQPQHF. For the CDR3, the DNA is TGTGCCAGCAGCTCACAGGATTTATATAGCAATCAGCCCCAGCATTTT.

This clone came up once. The rearrangement joins TRBV27 to TRBJ2-3, with a weak D call TRBD1 (6 bases). The CDR3 is 14 amino acids. Germline V gene lookup returns CDR1 MNHEY and CDR2 SMNVEV (reference sequence). V was cut by 5 bases and J by 5 bases, with 14 bases left in between. The CDR3 is CASSLGTRGDTQYF. CDR3 DNA: TGTGCCAGCAGTCTCGGGACAAGAGGAGATACGCAGTATTTT.

The J gene is TRBJ2-1, the V gene TRBV9; 15 nucleotides align to TRBD2. This CDR3 has 16 residues. The V gene end was trimmed by 2 bases and the J gene end by 9 bases; junction bases not matched to a gene: 6. CDR1 and CDR2 from the germline V gene are SGDLS and YYNGEE. The CDR3 coding sequence is TGTGCCAGCAGCGTGGGACTAGCGGGAGGCTCTGGTGAGCAGTTCTTC. Amino acids: CASSVGLAGGSGEQFF.

A word on this clone: Different DNA sequences within this sample yield the same CDR3. J is TRBJ2-7 and V is TRBV27; D remains ambiguous. CDR1 is MNHEY and CDR2 is SMNVEV in the germline V gene (reference sequence). The V end lost 2 bases, the J end lost 1 base, and 6 bases lay between the germline ends. This CDR3 contains 13 residues. CDR3 in amino acids: CASSLGLSYEQYF. In DNA form, the CDR3 reads TGTGCCAGCAGTTTAGGCTTATCCTACGAGCAGTACTTC.

J is TRBJ1-6 and V is TRBV10-1; D is unresolved. V was shortened by 3 bases and J by 5 bases, with 2 bases between the two germline ends. This CDR3 region has 12 residues. The germline gives CDR1 WNHNN, CDR2 SYGVQD (reference sequence). The CDR3 protein is CASSDNNSPLHF. The CDR3 DNA sequence: TGCGCCAGCAGTGACAATAATTCACCCCTCCACTTT.

The V and J genes are TRBV9 and TRBJ2-1; TRBD1 might be the D (8 bases). CDR3 length: 17 amino acids. Germline loops: CDR1 SGDLS, CDR2 YYNGEE. V was trimmed by 7 bases and J by 4 bases, leaving 24 bases between them. CDR3 nucleotide sequence: TGTGCCAGCGGGGGGGATCGCGGACAGGGTTTTTACAATGAGCAGTTCTTC. Amino acids: CASGGDRGQGFYNEQFF.

V and J are TRBV7-9 and TRBJ2-6; D unresolved. Trimming removed 7 bases at V and 0 bases at J, with 16 bases between. This CDR3 contains 17 residues. Germline CDR1 reads SEHNR; CDR2 reads FQNEAQ (reference sequence). The CDR3 loop reads CASTNPHSLSGANVLTF. The CDR3 nucleotides read TGTGCCAGCACCAACCCACACAGTCTCTCTGGGGCCAACGTCCTGACTTTC.

The CDR3 DNA reads TGCGCCAGCAGCACCGGACAGGCCCAAGAGACCCAGTACTTC. Protein product: CASSTGQAQETQYF. This chain joins TRBV5-1 and TRBJ2-5, with 7 bases that match TRBD1. With V trimmed by 4 bases and J by 1 base, 4 bases remained unmatched. CDR1 and CDR2 (germline): SGHRS, YFSETQ. The CDR3 runs to 14 residues.

This chain uses TRBV4-1 with TRBJ1-2; the D gene is possibly TRBD1 (6 bases). CDR1 and CDR2 from the germline V gene are MGHRA and YSYEKL. The CDR3 runs 15 residues. V lost 8 bases to trimming and J lost 2 bases, with 18 bases between them. As DNA, the CDR3 is TGCGCCAGCTGCCGGGACACCCAAGGGAACTATGGCTACACCTTC. Translation gives CASCRDTQGNYGYTF.

The V and J genes are TRBV7-3 and TRBJ2-2; TRBD2 is a possible D gene (6 bases). V was trimmed by 5 bases and J by 5 bases, leaving 15 bases between them. This CDR3 comprises 15 residues. Germline V gene data show CDR1 as SGHTA and CDR2 as FQGTGA. This CDR3 reads CASSAGPYRTGELFF. CDR3 nucleotide sequence: TGTGCCAGCAGCGCGGGACCTTACAGGACCGGGGAGCTGTTTTTT.

The V and J genes are TRBV6-1 and TRBJ1-3; a weak D match, TRBD1 (5 bases). The ends were cut back, 3 bases at V and 4 bases at J, with 10 bases in the middle. The germline CDR1 and CDR2 sequences are MNHNS and SASEGT. The CDR3 has 14 amino acids. The CDR3 DNA is TGTGCCAGCAGTGATTGGGGGGGAGGAAACACCATATATTTT. It translates to CASSDWGGGNTIYF.

This chain links TRBV19 with TRBJ2-7; 8 bases are shared with TRBD1. The germline V gene has CDR1 LNHDA and CDR2 SQIVND (reference sequence). Unmatched junction bases numbered 6, after V lost 5 bases and J lost 6 bases. CDR3 length: 13 amino acids. The CDR3 reads CASSGDRGGEQYF. The CDR3 coding sequence is TGTGCCAGTAGTGGCGACAGGGGCGGCGAGCAGTACTTC.

This clone was counted a single time. The chain employs TRBV11-2 and TRBJ2-7; D might be TRBD2 (5 bases). Germline V CDR1 and CDR2: SGHAT, FQNNGV. CDR3 length equals 16 residues. With 5 bases removed from V and 0 bases from J, the gap between germline ends came to 17 bases. The CDR3 reads CASSAPGGLPSYEQYF. DNA for the CDR3: TGTGCCAGCAGCGCCCCCGGCGGGTTACCCTCCTACGAGCAGTACTTC.

V gene TRBV15 combines with J gene TRBJ2-2; D might be TRBD2 (6 bases). The CDR3 covers 15 residues. Per germline, CDR1 LNHNV and CDR2 YYDKDF (reference sequence). The V and J ends lost 1 base and 4 bases respectively, with 10 bases between them. CDR3 DNA: TGTGCCACCAGCAGAGCGGGCGGGACCACCGGGGAGCTGTTTTTT. It encodes CATSRAGGTTGELFF.

The chain recombines TRBV6-1 with TRBJ2-2; a weak D match, TRBD2 (5 bases). Germline values: CDR1 MNHNS, CDR2 SASEGT. V lost 0 bases to trimming and J lost 7 bases, with 15 bases between them. The CDR3 has 16 residues. CDR3 bases: TGTGCCAGCAGTGAAGCAAGGACTCGGGTTTACGGGGAGCTGTTTTTT. Translating gives CASSEARTRVYGELFF.